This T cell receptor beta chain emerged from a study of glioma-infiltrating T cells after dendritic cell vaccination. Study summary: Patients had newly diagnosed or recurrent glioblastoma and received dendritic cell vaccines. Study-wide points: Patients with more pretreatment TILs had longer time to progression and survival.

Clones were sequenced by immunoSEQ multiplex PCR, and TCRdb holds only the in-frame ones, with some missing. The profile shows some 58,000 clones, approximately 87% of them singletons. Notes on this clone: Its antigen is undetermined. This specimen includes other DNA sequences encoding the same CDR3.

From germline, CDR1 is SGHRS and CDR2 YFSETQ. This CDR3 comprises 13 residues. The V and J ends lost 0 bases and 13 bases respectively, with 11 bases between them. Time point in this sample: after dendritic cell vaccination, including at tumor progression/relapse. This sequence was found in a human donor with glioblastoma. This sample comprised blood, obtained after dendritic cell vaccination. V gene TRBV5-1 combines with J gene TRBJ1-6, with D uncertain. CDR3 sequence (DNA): TGCGCCAGCAGCTTGGCCTCCCGTTCCCCCCTCCACTTT. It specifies CASSLASRSPLHF.